One and the same sample provided the 17 T cell receptor beta chains below, sequenced in a study of blood T cell repertoires in COVID-19. This table comes from immunoSEQ multiplex PCR, and its TCRdb copy is limited to in-frame clones, with some not included. The data contain around 210,000 clones, around 85% of them singletons. The sequencing input was peripheral blood. These receptors were obtained from a man in his fifties or sixties with COVID-19, enrolled during active disease.

The rearrangement joins TRBV27 to TRBJ2-1; possible D gene TRBD2, 6 bases. This CDR3 is built from 15 residues. Trimming left V 2 bases short and J 6 bases short, with 14 bases between. Germline CDR1 is MNHEY and CDR2 is SMNVEV (reference sequence). In nucleotides, the CDR3 is TGTGCCAGCAGTTTAGGTAGCGTGGGGGGCAATGAGCAGTTCTTC. Its translation is CASSLGSVGGNEQFF.

The V and J genes are TRBV9 and TRBJ1-1; 9 bases align to TRBD1. The CDR3 consists of 15 residues. Germline CDR1 and CDR2: SGDLS and YYNGEE. J lost 2 bases, V lost 6 bases, and 8 bases had no gene match. The CDR3 DNA reads as TGTGCCAGCACCCGACAGGGGGGGGGTAACACTGAAGCTTTCTTT. Translated, it gives CASTRQGGGNTEAFF.

This chain joins TRBV3-1 (or the pseudogene TRBV3-2) and TRBJ2-7; perhaps TRBD1 as D (6 bases). There are 13 residues in the CDR3. The germline gives CDR1 LGHDT, CDR2 YNNKEL (reference sequence). Trimming left V 4 bases short and J 2 bases short, with 9 bases between. CDR3 in DNA: TGTGCCAGCAGCCTGGACAGAGCCTACGAGCAGTACTTC. It is translated as CASSLDRAYEQYF.

The chain is built from TRBV5-6 and TRBJ1-4; TRBD1 aligns across 7 bases. Germline CDR1 and CDR2: SGHDT and YYEEEE. This CDR3 is 15 amino acids long. The ends lost 0 bases at V and 3 bases at J; junction bases unmatched: 2. The CDR3: CASSLGDRANEKLFF. CDR3 nucleotides: TGTGCCAGCAGCTTGGGGGACAGAGCTAATGAAAAACTGTTTTTT.

This chain joins TRBV9 and TRBJ2-3; D is perhaps TRBD2 (5 bases). The CDR3 contains 16 residues. Between the trimmed V and J ends, which lost 4 bases and 2 bases, there was a span of 17 bases. Per the germline V gene, CDR1 is SGDLS and CDR2 is YYNGEE. CDR3 protein: CASSPPGVPYTDTQYF. CDR3 DNA sequence: TGTGCCAGCAGCCCCCCCGGGGTCCCCTACACAGATACGCAGTATTTT.

This clone was observed a few times. The chain recombines TRBV11-3 with TRBJ2-1; 10 bases are a match to TRBD2. Germline V CDR1 and CDR2: SGHNT, YENEEA. V dropped 6 bases and J dropped 7; count of bases not matched to a gene: 12. The CDR3 extends over 16 amino acids. CDR3 nucleotides: TGTGCCAGCAGTAAGATCTTAGCGGGGGGAGCAAATGAGCAGTTCTTC. Its translation is CASSKILAGGANEQFF. Combining the CDR3 with reference TRBV11-3 and TRBJ2-1 gives the whole variable domain EAGVVQSPRYKIIEKKQPVAFWCNPISGHNTLYWYLQNLGQGPELLIRYENEEAVDDSQLPKDRFSAERLKGVDSTLKIQPAELGDSAVYLCASSKILAGGANEQFFGPGTRLTVL.

The chain recombines TRBV5-8 with TRBJ2-3; 9 bases line up with TRBD2. The CDR3 covers 17 residues. Germline assignment: CDR1 SGHTS and CDR2 YDEGEE. With 4 bases clipped from V and 4 bases from J, the junction kept 13 bases outside the gene matches. The CDR3 reads CASSAGISGGKSDTQYF. As DNA, the CDR3 is TGTGCCAGCAGCGCCGGGATTAGCGGGGGTAAATCAGATACGCAGTATTTT.

The chain recombines TRBV7-2 with TRBJ2-7, with D possibly TRBD2 on 8 matching bases. Looked up from germline, CDR1 is SGHTA and CDR2 is FQGNSA. The CDR3 is 16 residues long. Trimming took 6 bases from V and 6 from J, leaving 24 bases between them. The CDR3 region is CASRPGGVTGRGEQYF. CDR3 coding DNA: TGTGCCAGCAGACCCGGGGGGGTGACAGGGAGGGGCGAGCAGTACTTC.

The gene calls are TRBV5-1 and TRBJ1-1; 7 positions agree with TRBD1. This CDR3 is built from 15 residues. Germline loops: CDR1 SGHRS, CDR2 YFSETQ. The junction had 4 bases not matched to a gene; V was cut back by 2 bases and J by 0 bases. The CDR3 bases are TGCGCCAGCAGCTTCCAGGACAGGTTGAACACTGAAGCTTTCTTT. Translating it yields CASSFQDRLNTEAFF.

The genes are TRBV6-5 and TRBJ1-2; tentative D call: TRBD1 (6 bases). Trimming removed 6 bases at V and 8 bases at J, with 13 bases between. This CDR3 is 12 amino acids long. The germline V gene has CDR1 MNHEY and CDR2 SVGAGI. The DNA of the CDR3 is TGTGCCAGCAGAAAGACAGGTTACGGCTACACCTTC. It is translated as CASRKTGYGYTF.

This clone was seen once. This sequence joins TRBV6-1 and TRBJ1-2, with a possible D match to TRBD1 (6 bases). The V end was cut by 0 bases, the J end by 8 bases, with 10 bases between. Germline CDR1 and CDR2: MNHNS and SASEGT. The length of the CDR3 is 13 residues. CDR3 residues: CASSEAGDRGYTF. The CDR3 nucleotides read TGTGCCAGCAGTGAAGCGGGTGACAGGGGCTACACCTTC.

The chain carries TRBV25-1 and TRBJ1-6; possibly TRBD1 for D (6 bases). There are 15 residues in the CDR3. Per germline, CDR1 MGHDK and CDR2 SYGVNS. V lost 5 bases and J 6 bases, leaving 14 bases between the germline ends. As DNA, the CDR3 is TGTGCCAGCAGTAAAACAGGGAAGACTAATTCACCCCTCCACTTT. Translating it yields CASSKTGKTNSPLHF.

This chain connects TRBV4-1 to TRBJ2-1, with 10 bases matching TRBD2. In germline, CDR1 is MGHRA, CDR2 YSYEKL. The J segment lost 6 bases and the V segment lost 1 base, leaving 6 bases of the junction unmatched. This CDR3 region has 16 residues. Written as DNA, the CDR3 is TGCGCCAGCAGCCAAGTCTTGCTAGCGGGGGTCAATGAGCAGTTCTTC. Translation gives CASSQVLLAGVNEQFF.

The V gene is TRBV6-2 or TRBV6-3, the J gene TRBJ1-4, with 10 positions matching TRBD1. J was trimmed by 5 bases and V by 2 bases; bases with no gene match: 5. This CDR3 is built from 16 residues. Germline CDR1 reads MNHEY; CDR2 reads SVGEGT. The CDR3 bases are TGTGCCAGCAGTTACCCGACAGGGGGCCTCAATGAAAAACTGTTTTTT. The encoded protein is CASSYPTGGLNEKLFF.

The chain joins TRBV7-9 to TRBJ1-4; D gene unclear. V was shortened by 4 bases and J by 5 bases, with 20 bases between the two germline ends. The CDR3 is made up of 17 amino acids. Germline-derived CDR1 and CDR2 are SEHNR and FQNEAQ (reference sequence). Here the CDR3 reads CASSSPFVAAPNEKLFF. The CDR3 region has the DNA TGTGCCAGCAGCTCTCCTTTTGTTGCAGCGCCCAATGAAAAACTGTTTTTT.

The chain joins TRBV2 to TRBJ1-5; 9 positions agree with TRBD1. The CDR3 loop spans 15 amino acids. V was clipped by 4 bases and J by 4 bases; unmatched bases: 5. Germline assignment: CDR1 SNHLY and CDR2 FYNNEI. CDR3 in amino acids: CASSGPGQGNQPQHF. In DNA, the CDR3 is TGTGCCAGCAGTGGCCCAGGACAGGGGAATCAGCCCCAGCATTTT. Supplemented by reference TRBV2 and TRBJ1-5, the full variable domain reads EPEVTQTPSHQVTQMGQEVILRCVPISNHLYFYWYRQILGQKVEFLVSFYNNEISEKSEIFDDQFSVERPDGSNFTLKIRSTKLEDSAMYFCASSGPGQGNQPQHFGDGTRLSIL.

This clone appeared a few times. The genes are TRBV19 and TRBJ2-1, with TRBD2 matching over 8 bases. After removal of 6 bases from V and 4 bases from J, the junction contained 8 bases not matched to a gene. The CDR3 loop spans 15 amino acids. Germline CDR1 reads LNHDA; CDR2 reads SQIVND (reference sequence). The CDR3 sequence: CASRQRGGLYNEQFF. The CDR3 DNA is TGTGCCAGTAGACAACGGGGGGGCCTGTACAATGAGCAGTTCTTC.